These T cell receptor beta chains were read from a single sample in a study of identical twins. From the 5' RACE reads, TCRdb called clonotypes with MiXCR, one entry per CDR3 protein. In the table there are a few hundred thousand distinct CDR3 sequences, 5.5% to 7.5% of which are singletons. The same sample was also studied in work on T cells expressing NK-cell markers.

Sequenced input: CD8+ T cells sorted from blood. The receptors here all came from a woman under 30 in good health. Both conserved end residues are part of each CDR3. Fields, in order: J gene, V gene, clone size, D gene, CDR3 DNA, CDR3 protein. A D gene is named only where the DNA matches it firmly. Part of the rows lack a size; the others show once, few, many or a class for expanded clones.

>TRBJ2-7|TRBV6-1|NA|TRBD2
TGTGCCAGCAGCGATGGGACTAGCGGAGCTTACGAGCAGTACTTC
CASSDGTSGAYEQYF
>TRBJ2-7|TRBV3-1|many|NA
TGTGCCAGCAGCCAAGAGCCCCTCGCCAACGAGCAGTACTTC
CASSQEPLANEQYF
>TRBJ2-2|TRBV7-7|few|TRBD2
TGTGCTAGCAGCTTGGCTAGCGGGACCGGGGAGCTGTTTTTT
CASSLASGTGELFF
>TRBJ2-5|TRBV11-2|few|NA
TGTGCCAGCAGCTCCATCGGGTCCGGGGAGACCCAGTACTTC
CASSSIGSGETQYF
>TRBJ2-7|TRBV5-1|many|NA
TGCGCCAGCAGCTTGGGATCATTCGAGCAGTACTTC
CASSLGSFEQYF
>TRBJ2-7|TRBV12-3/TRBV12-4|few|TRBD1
TGTGCCAGCAGTCTGGGGACAGGCCCTATTTACGAGCAGTACTTC
CASSLGTGPIYEQYF
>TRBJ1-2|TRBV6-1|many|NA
TGTGCCAGCAGATTCCTGACAGGAGGGGACTATGGCTACACCTTC
CASRFLTGGDYGYTF
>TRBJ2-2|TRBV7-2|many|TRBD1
TGTGCCAGCAGCTCAACAGGGGGCGCGGGCACCGGGGAGCTGTTTTTT
CASSSTGGAGTGELFF
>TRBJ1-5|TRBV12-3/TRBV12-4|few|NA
TGTGCCAGCGGAGTCGACTCTATAAAGCATTTT
CASGVDSIKHF
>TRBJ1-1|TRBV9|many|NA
TGTGCCAGCAGCGTAGAACACGCCAGTGAAGCTTTCTTT
CASSVEHASEAFF
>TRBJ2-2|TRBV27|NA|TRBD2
TGTGCCAGCAGTGCATCCGGGACTAGCCGTCACACCGGGGAGCTGTTTTTT
CASSASGTSRHTGELFF
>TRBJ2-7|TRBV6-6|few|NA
TGTGCCAGCAGTGCCGTAGCCTACGAGCAGTACTTC
CASSAVAYEQYF
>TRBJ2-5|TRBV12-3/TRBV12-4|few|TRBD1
TGTGCCAGCAGTGAAAGGGGGCGATTGGAGACCCAGTACTTC
CASSERGRLETQYF
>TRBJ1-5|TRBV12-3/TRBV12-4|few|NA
TGTGCCAGCAGTTTTCAGGCACAGCCCCAGCATTTT
CASSFQAQPQHF
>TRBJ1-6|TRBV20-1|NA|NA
TGCAGTGCTATACCCTCCGCAACTAGCGGCTCACCCCTCCACTTT
CSAIPSATSGSPLHF
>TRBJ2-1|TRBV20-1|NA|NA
TGCAGTGCTAGGATGAGCGGTCGGGGTATCTCCTACAATGAGCAGTTCTTC
CSARMSGRGISYNEQFF
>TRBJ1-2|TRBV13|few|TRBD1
TGTGCCAGCAGCTCTGGACAGGAATTAGTAGGCACCTTC
CASSSGQELVGTF
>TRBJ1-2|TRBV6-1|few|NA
TGTGCTCTCGGGGATAACTATGGCTACACCTTC
CALGDNYGYTF
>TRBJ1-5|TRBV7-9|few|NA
TGTGCCAGCAGCTGGGCGGGTAACAATCAGCCCCAGCATTTT
CASSWAGNNQPQHF
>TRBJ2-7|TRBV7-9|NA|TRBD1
TGTGCCAGCAGCTCGGGACAGACAGCCTACGAGCAGTACTTC
CASSSGQTAYEQYF
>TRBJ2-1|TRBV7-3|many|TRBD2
TGTGCCAGCAGCTTATCTAGCGGGGTATCCGCTGAGCAGTTCTTC
CASSLSSGVSAEQFF
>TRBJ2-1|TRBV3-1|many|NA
TGTGCCAGCAGCACCAGGACAGTTAATGAGCAGTTCTTC
CASSTRTVNEQFF
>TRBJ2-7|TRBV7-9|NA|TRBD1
TGTGCCAGCAGCCCTACCGGGACAGGGGTTGTGGAGCAGTACTTC
CASSPTGTGVVEQYF
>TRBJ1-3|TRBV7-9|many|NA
TGTGCCAGCAGTTCACGTGAGGATTCAGGAAACACCATATATTTT
CASSSREDSGNTIYF
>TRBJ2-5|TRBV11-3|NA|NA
TGTGCCAGCAGCCCAACCCGATTGGAGACCCAGTACTTC
CASSPTRLETQYF
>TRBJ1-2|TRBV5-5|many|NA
TGTGCCAGCAGCCCACCCGAGGGCTATGGCTACACCTTC
CASSPPEGYGYTF
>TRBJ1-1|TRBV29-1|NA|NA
TGCAGCGCCGAAGCGGGACTCGAAGCTTTCTTT
CSAEAGLEAFF
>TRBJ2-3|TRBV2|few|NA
TGTGCCAGCAGTGTTGGTCAGGGGTCAGATACGCAGTATTTT
CASSVGQGSDTQYF
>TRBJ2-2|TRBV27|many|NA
TGTGCCAGCAGTTTATCCTCAGGCGGGGAGCTGTTTTTT
CASSLSSGGELFF
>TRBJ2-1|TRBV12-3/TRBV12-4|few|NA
TGTGCCAGCAGTTTAGGGGCCATAGGCAATGAGCAGTTCTTC
CASSLGAIGNEQFF
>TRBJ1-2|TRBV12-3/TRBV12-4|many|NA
TGTGCCAGCGGTGGGTGGGAGAACTATGGCTACACCTTC
CASGGWENYGYTF
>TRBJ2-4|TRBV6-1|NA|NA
TGTGCCAGCAGTCGGAGGTCAATAGGGGACGGCATTCAGTACTTC
CASSRRSIGDGIQYF
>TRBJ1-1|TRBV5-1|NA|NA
TGCGCCAGCAGCGCCGACGGCAACACTGAAGCTTTCTTT
CASSADGNTEAFF
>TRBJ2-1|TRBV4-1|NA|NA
TGCGCCAGCAGCCATCCGTACAATGAGCAGTTCTTC
CASSHPYNEQFF
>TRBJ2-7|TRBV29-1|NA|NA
TGCAGCGTTGCCCGCAGGGGGGGATCCTACGAGCAGTACTTC
CSVARRGGSYEQYF
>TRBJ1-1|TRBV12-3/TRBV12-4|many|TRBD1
TGTGCCAGCAGCCTAGGGGGCGAGTACACTGAAGCTTTCTTT
CASSLGGEYTEAFF
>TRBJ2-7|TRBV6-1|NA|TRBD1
TGTGCCAGTATCGGACAGGGAGCCTACGAGCAGTACTTC
CASIGQGAYEQYF
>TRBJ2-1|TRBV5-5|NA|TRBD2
TGTGCCAGCAGCTTTACTAGCGGAAAGGGCAATGAGCAGTTCTTC
CASSFTSGKGNEQFF
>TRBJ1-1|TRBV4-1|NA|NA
TGCGCCAGCAGCCTGCGCAGGGCGAACACTGAAGCTTTCTTT
CASSLRRANTEAFF
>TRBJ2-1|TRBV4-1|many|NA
TGCGCCAGCAGCCAAGGATCCTCAATCGGGATCAATGAGCAGTTCTTC
CASSQGSSIGINEQFF
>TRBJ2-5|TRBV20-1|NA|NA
TGCAGTGCTAGAGGGTCCGAGAGGCTAGCACCACAAGAGACCCAGTACTTC
CSARGSERLAPQETQYF
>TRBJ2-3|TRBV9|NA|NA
TGTGCCAGCACCCCCCCCACGGGGGATACGCAGTATTTT
CASTPPTGDTQYF
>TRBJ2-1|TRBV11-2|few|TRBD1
TGTGCCAGCAGCTTGGGGGCGACAGGGGGCCATGAGCAGTTCTTC
CASSLGATGGHEQFF
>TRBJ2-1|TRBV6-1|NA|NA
TGTGCCAGCCGGGGGGCGGCATGGGAGGACAATGAGCAGTTCTTC
CASRGAAWEDNEQFF
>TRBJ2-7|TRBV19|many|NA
TGTGCCAGCAGCCCCGGGACGGGATCCTACGAGCAGTACTTC
CASSPGTGSYEQYF
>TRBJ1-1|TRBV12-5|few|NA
TGTGCTAGTGGTTGGACAACGGAAGCTTTCTTT
CASGWTTEAFF
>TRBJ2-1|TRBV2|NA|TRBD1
TGTGCCAGCACCAGGGGGCGGGTCGGGAATGAGCAGTTCTTC
CASTRGRVGNEQFF
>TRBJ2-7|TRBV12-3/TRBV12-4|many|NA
TGTGCCAGCACCCCAGGCGAGCAGTACTTC
CASTPGEQYF
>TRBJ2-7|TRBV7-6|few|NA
TGTGCCAGCAGCTTAGACCGCGGACCCTACGAGCAGTACTTC
CASSLDRGPYEQYF
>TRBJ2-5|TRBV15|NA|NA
TGTGCCACCAGCAGAGATCTGGGGCAGGACCAAGAGACCCAGTACTTC
CATSRDLGQDQETQYF
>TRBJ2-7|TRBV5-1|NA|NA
TGCGCCAGCAGTTTTTGGAAAACAGGGACCTTTATCTACGAGCAGTACTTC
CASSFWKTGTFIYEQYF
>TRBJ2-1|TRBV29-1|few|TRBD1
TGCAGCGTTGAGAACACAGGGGTGGTTTACAATGAGCAGTTCTTC
CSVENTGVVYNEQFF
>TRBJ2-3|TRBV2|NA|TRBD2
TGTGCCAGCAGTCCTGCGGGGGGGCCGCCAGATACGCAGTATTTT
CASSPAGGPPDTQYF
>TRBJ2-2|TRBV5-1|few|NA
TGCGCCAGCAATTCATGGGGAGAGGGGACCGGGGAGCTGTTTTTT
CASNSWGEGTGELFF
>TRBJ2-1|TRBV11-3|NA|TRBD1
TGTGCCAGCAGCCTACAGGGGAGCAATGAGCAGTTCTTC
CASSLQGSNEQFF
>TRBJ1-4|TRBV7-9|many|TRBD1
TGTGCCAGCAGCGCCGGCGGGGGGACAGGAGATGAAAAACTGTTTTTT
CASSAGGGTGDEKLFF
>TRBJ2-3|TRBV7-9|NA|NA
TGTGCCAGCAGCGGCCAAGATACGCAGTATTTT
CASSGQDTQYF
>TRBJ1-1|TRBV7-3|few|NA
TGTGCCAGCAGCTTAGGTCATGGGAACACTGAAGCTTTCTTT
CASSLGHGNTEAFF
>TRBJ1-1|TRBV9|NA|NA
TGTGCCAGCAGCGTAGCGGAGGGGCGCAGCACTGAAGCTTTCTTT
CASSVAEGRSTEAFF